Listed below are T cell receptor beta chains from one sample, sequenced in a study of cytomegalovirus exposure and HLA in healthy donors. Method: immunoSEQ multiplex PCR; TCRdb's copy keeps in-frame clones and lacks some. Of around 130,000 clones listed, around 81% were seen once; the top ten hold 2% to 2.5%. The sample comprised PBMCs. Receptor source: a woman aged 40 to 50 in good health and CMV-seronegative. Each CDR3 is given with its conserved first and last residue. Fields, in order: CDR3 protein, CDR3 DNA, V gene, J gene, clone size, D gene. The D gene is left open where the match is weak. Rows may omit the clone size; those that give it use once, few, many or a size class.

CASRATQTSFREQFF,TGTGCCAGCAGAGCCACCCAGACTAGTTTTCGGGAGCAGTTCTTC,TRBV2,TRBJ2-1,.,.
CASSEPLQNQPQHF,TGTGCCAGCAGTGAGCCGTTACAAAATCAGCCCCAGCATTTT,TRBV2,TRBJ1-5,once,.
CASSQGDRLYSNQPQHF,TGCGCCAGCAGCCAAGGGGACAGATTATATAGCAATCAGCCCCAGCATTTT,TRBV4-1,TRBJ1-5,.,TRBD1
CASSRGTYNEQFF,TGTGCCAGCAGCCGCGGGACCTACAATGAGCAGTTCTTC,TRBV6-1,TRBJ2-1,.,.
CASRAGTPPYEQYF,TGTGCCAGCAGGGCCGGGACTCCTCCCTACGAGCAGTACTTC,TRBV28,TRBJ2-7,.,.
CSSSLAGGGTGELFF,TGTTCCAGCAGCTTAGCAGGGGGCGGTACCGGGGAGCTGTTTTTT,TRBV7-9,TRBJ2-2,.,TRBD1
CASSLRSLTDNNQPQHF,TGTGCCAGCAGTTTAAGATCCCTGACAGACAACAATCAGCCCCAGCATTTT,TRBV27,TRBJ1-5,.,.
CASSLSGLAGDFSYNEQFF,TGTGCCAGCAGTTTATCGGGACTAGCGGGAGACTTCTCCTACAATGAGCAGTTCTTC,TRBV27,TRBJ2-1,.,TRBD2
CASSAGSTRSGNTIYF,TGTGCCAGCAGTGCCGGGAGTACACGCTCTGGAAACACCATATATTTT,TRBV2,TRBJ1-3,.,.
CASSEVGAQNTGELFF,TGTGCCAGCAGCGAGGTAGGGGCGCAGAACACCGGGGAGCTGTTTTTT,TRBV12-1,TRBJ2-2,.,.
CASSTGGWEAFF,TGTGCCAGCAGTACAGGGGGCTGGGAAGCTTTCTTT,TRBV6-5,TRBJ1-1,few,TRBD1
CASSTVVLAGGKSYEQYF,TGTGCCAGCAGCACGGTGGTACTAGCGGGAGGTAAATCCTACGAGCAGTACTTC,TRBV7-2,TRBJ2-7,.,TRBD2
CASRVGSGGGYNEQFF,TGTGCCAGCAGGGTCGGTAGCGGGGGGGGTTACAATGAGCAGTTCTTC,TRBV5-4,TRBJ2-1,.,TRBD2
CASSWGESSYEQYF,TGTGCCAGTAGTTGGGGCGAGAGCTCCTACGAGCAGTACTTC,TRBV19,TRBJ2-7,.,.
CSVEDPVQTGRYEQYF,TGCAGCGTTGAAGATCCCGTACAGACAGGGCGTTACGAGCAGTACTTC,TRBV29-1,TRBJ2-7,.,TRBD1
CASSYSRSLRNEQFF,TGTGCCAGCAGTTACTCCCGGAGCCTCAGAAATGAGCAGTTCTTC,TRBV6-5,TRBJ2-1,.,.
CASQPAAQETQYF,TGTGCCAGCCAACCCGCGGCTCAAGAGACCCAGTACTTC,TRBV5-4,TRBJ2-5,.,.
CASSLDRVNQPQHF,TGTGCCAGCAGCTTAGACAGGGTGAATCAGCCCCAGCATTTT,TRBV7-9,TRBJ1-5,.,.
CATSRDYPGGEYNEQFF,TGTGCCACCAGCAGAGATTATCCCGGGGGAGAATACAATGAGCAGTTCTTC,TRBV15,TRBJ2-1,.,.
CASSTRTSASTDTQYF,TGTGCCAGCAGCACCCGGACTAGCGCAAGCACAGATACGCAGTATTTT,TRBV13,TRBJ2-3,.,TRBD2
CASSLVAGSTEAFF,TGCGCCAGCAGCTTGGTTGCGGGGAGCACTGAAGCTTTCTTT,TRBV5-1,TRBJ1-1,few,.
CASSFSVGDRAYEQYF,TGTGCCAGCAGTTTTTCAGTCGGGGACAGGGCCTACGAGCAGTACTTC,TRBV28,TRBJ2-7,once,TRBD1
CASSLYAPWSLAGYEQYF,TGTGCCAGCAGTTTATATGCCCCATGGTCCCTAGCGGGTTACGAGCAGTACTTC,TRBV27,TRBJ2-7,.,TRBD2
CASSFSGTSGIYNEQFF,TGTGCCAGCAGCTTCTCAGGGACTAGCGGGATATACAATGAGCAGTTCTTC,TRBV7-6,TRBJ2-1,.,TRBD2
CASSSLGQGSYNEQFF,TGTGCCAGCAGCTCCCTAGGACAGGGTTCTTACAATGAGCAGTTCTTC,TRBV5-6,TRBJ2-1,.,TRBD1
CASSYSHAGGYTF,TGTGCCAGCAGTTACTCTCACGCCGGTGGCTACACCTTC,TRBV6-6,TRBJ1-2,.,.
CASRGTDHRQETQYF,TGTGCCAGCAGAGGGACAGATCACCGGCAAGAGACCCAGTACTTC,TRBV6-6,TRBJ2-5,.,TRBD1
CASSSGTSYNEQFF,TGTGCCAGCAGTAGCGGGACCTCCTACAATGAGCAGTTCTTC,TRBV7-3,TRBJ2-1,.,TRBD2
CASSIGAGTLAKNIQYF,TGTGCCAGTAGTATAGGAGCGGGGACCCTAGCCAAAAACATTCAGTACTTC,TRBV19,TRBJ2-4,.,TRBD2
CASSFSTESDTQYF,TGTGCCAGCAGCTTCTCGACAGAATCAGATACGCAGTATTTT,TRBV7-3,TRBJ2-3,.,.
CASSTGTSGGARELFF,TGTGCCAGCAGCACTGGGACTAGCGGGGGGGCCAGGGAGCTGTTTTTT,TRBV9,TRBJ2-2,.,TRBD2
CASSLAGTNYGNTIYF,TGCGCCAGCAGCTTAGCCGGGACAAACTATGGAAACACCATATATTTT,TRBV5-1,TRBJ1-3,.,.
CASSIGDRRSDTQYF,TGTGCCAGTAGTATTGGCGACAGACGATCAGATACGCAGTATTTT,TRBV19,TRBJ2-3,.,.
CAIASGGLNTGELFF,TGTGCCATTGCATCAGGGGGCCTGAACACCGGGGAGCTGTTTTTT,TRBV10-3,TRBJ2-2,.,TRBD1
CASSAGGNTEAFF,TGTGCCAGCAGCGCGGGGGGGAACACTGAAGCTTTCTTT,TRBV9,TRBJ1-1,few,.
CASSTRETQYF,TGTGCCAGTAGTACTCGGGAGACCCAGTACTTC,TRBV19,TRBJ2-5,.,.
CASSRVAGVAGELFF,TGTGCCAGCAGCCGAGTAGCGGGAGTGGCCGGGGAGCTGTTTTTT,TRBV11-3,TRBJ2-2,once,TRBD2
CASSPREAFANTGELFF,TGTGCCAGCAGCCCAAGGGAGGCCTTCGCGAACACCGGGGAGCTGTTTTTT,TRBV11-2,TRBJ2-2,.,.
CSSSSQLGGTDPNTEAFF,TGTTCCAGCAGCTCCCAATTAGGGGGGACAGACCCGAACACTGAAGCTTTCTTT,TRBV7-9,TRBJ1-1,.,TRBD1
CASHQGTGRNEQFF,TGTGCCAGCCACCAGGGGACAGGGAGGAATGAGCAGTTCTTC,TRBV25-1,TRBJ2-1,.,TRBD1
CASSIEPRQGAKLFF,TGTGCCAGTAGTATAGAACCACGACAGGGGGCAAAACTGTTTTTT,TRBV19,TRBJ1-4,.,TRBD1
CASSLGRTGENTEAFF,TGCGCCAGCAGCTTGGGCCGGACAGGAGAGAACACTGAAGCTTTCTTT,TRBV5-1,TRBJ1-1,.,TRBD1
CASSPRGTSTDTQYF,TGTGCCAGCTCACCAAGGGGTACTAGCACAGATACGCAGTATTTT,TRBV18,TRBJ2-3,.,.
CASSPGQIYGYTF,TGCGCCAGCAGCCCGGGACAGATCTATGGCTACACCTTC,TRBV5-1,TRBJ1-2,.,TRBD1
CASSPLGQGAHEQYF,TGTGCCAGCTCACCTTTGGGACAGGGGGCCCACGAGCAGTACTTC,TRBV18,TRBJ2-7,.,TRBD1
CASTHSGTSGLGGTGELFF,TGTGCCAGCACACATTCCGGGACTAGCGGGCTCGGGGGCACCGGGGAGCTGTTTTTT,TRBV21-1,TRBJ2-2,.,.
CASSPAGVEETQYF,TGTGCCAGCTCACCAGCGGGGGTTGAAGAGACCCAGTACTTC,TRBV18,TRBJ2-5,.,TRBD2
CASSPRDRPSEQYF,TGTGCCAGCAGCCCCCGAGACAGGCCCTCCGAGCAGTACTTC,TRBV11-3,TRBJ2-7,.,.